The T cell receptor (beta chain) described here comes from a study of cytomegalovirus exposure and HLA in healthy donors. Findings and limits, study-wide: Despite most TCR sequences being rare, some public TCRs occurred in many donors. Among TCR beta chains, those listed as cytomegalovirus-associated numbered over 150. A later analysis found first-cohort TCR clusters tended to co-occur in the 90 to 150 validation repertoires.

There are 16 residues in the CDR3. Trimming cost V 1 base and J 6 bases, with 16 bases left between them. The germline V gene encodes CDR1 SGDLS and CDR2 YYNGEE. Sequenced by immunoSEQ multiplex PCR; TCRdb stores in-frame clones only, minus some. The table includes some 130,000 clones, 86% detected once. On this clone: What it binds is unknown.

The donors belonged to the approximately 120-subject validation cohort, separate from the roughly 670-subject first cohort. This chain uses TRBV9 with TRBJ2-2, with D possibly being TRBD2 (5 bases). Source material: PBMCs. The TCR was taken from a man between 18 and 35 years old in good health and CMV-seronegative. This CDR3 is CASSVLSSGIPGELFF. CDR3 sequence (DNA): TGTGCCAGCAGCGTATTAAGTTCGGGGATTCCCGGGGAGCTGTTTTTT.